This T cell receptor beta chain came from a study of a mutant IDH1 vaccine in newly diagnosed glioma. Findings of the study overall: Induction of immune responses by the vaccine occurred in 85% to 95% of patients.

Sequencing used immunoSEQ multiplex PCR; TCRdb keeps in-frame clones, though not all of them. The data show roughly 74,000 clones, roughly 85% seen once. Regarding time point: week 23, last vaccination. Mutant IDH1 20-mer peptide, at 300 ug, made up each vaccine dose, with topical imiquimod. CDR1 is SQVTM, CDR2 ANQGSEA, per germline. The CDR3 has 14 residues. V lost 0 bases and J lost 1, with 9 bases in between. As regards this clone: What it binds is unknown.

The receptor was isolated from a man in his thirties or forties with glioma. Some clones in this sample may be carry-over from other donors' samples. The chain carries TRBV29-1 and TRBJ1-1, with D unresolved. The specimen comprised PBMCs, sampled from a glioma patient whose treatment included an IDH1 peptide vaccine. As DNA, the CDR3 is TGCAGCGTTGAAGATTGGGCCTCGAACACTGAAGCTTTCTTT. Translation gives CSVEDWASNTEAFF. The whole variable domain, remainder taken from reference TRBV29-1 and TRBJ1-1, is SAVISQKPSRDICQRGTSLTIQCQVDSQVTMMFWYRQQPGQSLTLIATANQGSEATYESGFVIDKFPISRPNLTFSTLTVSNMSPEDSSIYLCSVEDWASNTEAFFGQGTRLTVV.